This T cell receptor beta chain was identified in a study of cytomegalovirus exposure and HLA in healthy donors. Study-wide points: Overall, some 160 TCR beta chains were annotated as cytomegalovirus-associated. Serostatus for CMV was the only available immune exposure information. An analysis done earlier found most TCR beta V segments productive about 87% or about 30% of the time.

The primer mix had 60 Vbeta and 13 Jbeta primers. The table came from immunoSEQ multiplex PCR; TCRdb's copy has only in-frame clones and leaves some out. The repertoire holds roughly 43,000 clones, with approximately 77% as singletons. The CDR3 runs to 11 residues. V lost 3 bases, J lost 8 bases, and 10 bases lay in between. Germline CDR1 GTSNPN, CDR2 SVGIG (reference sequence). The table lists this clone with a few counts. No antigen is known for it. In the same sample, other DNA sequences code for this CDR3. The sample consisted of PBMCs. The sequence derives from a man aged 25 to 40 in good health and CMV-seronegative. The chain uses TRBV30 and TRBJ1-2; D possibly corresponds to TRBD1 (5 bases). CDR3: CAWSWEGGYTF. Here the CDR3 DNA reads TGTGCCTGGAGCTGGGAGGGGGGCTACACCTTC.